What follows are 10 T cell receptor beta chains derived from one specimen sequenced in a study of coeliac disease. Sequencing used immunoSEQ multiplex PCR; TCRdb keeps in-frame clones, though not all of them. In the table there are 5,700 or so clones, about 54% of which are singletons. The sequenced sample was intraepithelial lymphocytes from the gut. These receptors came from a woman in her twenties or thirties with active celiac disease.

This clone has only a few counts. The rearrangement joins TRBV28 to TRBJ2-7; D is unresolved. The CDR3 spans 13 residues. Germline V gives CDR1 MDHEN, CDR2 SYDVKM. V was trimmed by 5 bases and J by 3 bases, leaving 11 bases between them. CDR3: CASSLPQNYEQYF. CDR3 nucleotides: TGTGCCAGCAGTCTCCCCCAGAACTACGAGCAGTACTTC.

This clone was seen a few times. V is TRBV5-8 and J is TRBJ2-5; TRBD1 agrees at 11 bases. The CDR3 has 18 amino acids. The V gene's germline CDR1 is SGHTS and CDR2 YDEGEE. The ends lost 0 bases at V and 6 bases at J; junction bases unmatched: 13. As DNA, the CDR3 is TGTGCCAGCAGCTTGGAACGGGACAGGGGGACCTTTGAAAAGACCCAGTACTTC. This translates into CASSLERDRGTFEKTQYF.

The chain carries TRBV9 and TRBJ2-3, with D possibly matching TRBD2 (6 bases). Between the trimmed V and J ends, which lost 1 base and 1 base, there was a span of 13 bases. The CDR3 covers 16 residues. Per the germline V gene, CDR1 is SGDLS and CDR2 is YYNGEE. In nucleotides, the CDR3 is TGTGCCAGCAGCGTATTCGGCGGGGTGGGCACAGATACGCAGTATTTT. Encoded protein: CASSVFGGVGTDTQYF.

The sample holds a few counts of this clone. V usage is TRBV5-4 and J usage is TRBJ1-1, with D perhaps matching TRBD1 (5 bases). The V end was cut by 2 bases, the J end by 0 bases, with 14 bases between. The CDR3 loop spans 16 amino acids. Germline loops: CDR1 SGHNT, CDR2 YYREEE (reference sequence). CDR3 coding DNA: TGTGCCAGCAGCTTCGATGGGGCTCAGATGAACACTGAAGCTTTCTTT. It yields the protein CASSFDGAQMNTEAFF.

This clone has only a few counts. CDR3 region: CASSRPGETGELFF. DNA for the CDR3: TGCGCCAGCAGCAGGCCCGGGGAAACCGGGGAGCTGTTTTTT. The chain is built from TRBV4-3 and TRBJ2-2; TRBD2 might be the D (5 bases). Germline CDR1 LGHNA, CDR2 YSLEER. The V gene lost 5 bases and the J gene lost 5 bases, with 12 bases spanning the gap. The CDR3 consists of 14 residues.

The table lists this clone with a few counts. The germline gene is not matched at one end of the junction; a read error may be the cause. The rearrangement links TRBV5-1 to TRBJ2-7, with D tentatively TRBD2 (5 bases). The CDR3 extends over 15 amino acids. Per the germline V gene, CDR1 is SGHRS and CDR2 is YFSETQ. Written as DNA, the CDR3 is TGCGCCAGCAGTTTGGATACGGGGAAAACATACGAGCAGTACTTC. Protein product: CASSLDTGKTYEQYF.

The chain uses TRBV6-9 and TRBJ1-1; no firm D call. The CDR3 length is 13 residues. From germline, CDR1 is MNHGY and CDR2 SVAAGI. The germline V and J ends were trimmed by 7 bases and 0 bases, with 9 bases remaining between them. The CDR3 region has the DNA TGTGCCAGCAACCTGATAGTGAACACTGAAGCTTTCTTT. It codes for CASNLIVNTEAFF.

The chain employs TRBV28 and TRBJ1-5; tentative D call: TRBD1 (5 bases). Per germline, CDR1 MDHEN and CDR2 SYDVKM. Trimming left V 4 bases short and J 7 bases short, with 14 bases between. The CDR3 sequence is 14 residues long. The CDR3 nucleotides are TGTGCCAGCAGTTACAGGTCTGGTGGGCAGCCCCAGCATTTT. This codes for CASSYRSGGQPQHF.

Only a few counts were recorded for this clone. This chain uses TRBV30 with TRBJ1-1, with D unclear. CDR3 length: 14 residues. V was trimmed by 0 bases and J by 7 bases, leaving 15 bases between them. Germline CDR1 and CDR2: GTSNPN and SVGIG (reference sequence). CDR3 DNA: TGTGCCTGGAGTGTCGGATTGAGGCATGGTGAAGCTTTCTTT. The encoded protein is CAWSVGLRHGEAFF. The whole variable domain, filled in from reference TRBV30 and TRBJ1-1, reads SQTIHQWPATLVQPVGSPLSLECTVEGTSNPNLYWYRQAAGRGLQLLFYSVGIGQISSEVPQNLSASRPQDRQFILSSKKLLLSDSGFYLCAWSVGLRHGEAFFGQGTRLTVV.

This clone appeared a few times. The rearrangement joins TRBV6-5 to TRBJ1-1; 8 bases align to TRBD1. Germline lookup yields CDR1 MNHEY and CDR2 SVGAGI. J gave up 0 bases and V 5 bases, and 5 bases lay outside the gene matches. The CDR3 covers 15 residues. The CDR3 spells CASSKIRGLNTEAFF. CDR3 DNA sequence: TGTGCCAGCAGTAAGATCAGGGGGCTGAACACTGAAGCTTTCTTT.